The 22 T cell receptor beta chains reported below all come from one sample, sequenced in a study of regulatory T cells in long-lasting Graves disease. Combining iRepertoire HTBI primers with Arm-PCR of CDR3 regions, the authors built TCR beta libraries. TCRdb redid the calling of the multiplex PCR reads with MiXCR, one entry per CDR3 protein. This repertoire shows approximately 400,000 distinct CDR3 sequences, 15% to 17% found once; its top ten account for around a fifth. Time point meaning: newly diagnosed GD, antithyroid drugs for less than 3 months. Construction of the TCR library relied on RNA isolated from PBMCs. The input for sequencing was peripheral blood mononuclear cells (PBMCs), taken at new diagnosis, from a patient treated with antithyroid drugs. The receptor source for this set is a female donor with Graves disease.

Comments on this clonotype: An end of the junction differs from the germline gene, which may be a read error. The chain's CDR3 is CASSQEQGAKTGELFF. CDR3 bases: TGTGCCAGCAGCCAAGAACAGGGGGCGAAAACCGGGGAGCTGTTTTTT. The chain employs TRBV4-2 and TRBJ2-2; 9 bases map to TRBD1. This CDR3 spans 16 amino acids. The V gene's germline CDR1 is LGHNA and CDR2 YNFKEQ.

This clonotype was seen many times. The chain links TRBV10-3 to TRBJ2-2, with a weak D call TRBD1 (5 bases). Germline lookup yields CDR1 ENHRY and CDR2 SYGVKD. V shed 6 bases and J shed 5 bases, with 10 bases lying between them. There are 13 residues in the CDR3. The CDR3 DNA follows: TGTGCCATCAGGAACGACAGTACCGGGGAGCTGTTTTTT. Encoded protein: CAIRNDSTGELFF.

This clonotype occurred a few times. CDR3 loop: CASSALAGSYEQYF. The CDR3 DNA follows: TGTGCCAGCAGCGCTCTGGCAGGCTCCTACGAGCAGTACTTC. V usage is TRBV9 and J usage is TRBJ2-7, with D unclear. CDR3 length equals 14 residues. Germline V gene lookup returns CDR1 SGDLS and CDR2 YYNGEE. V lost 3 bases to trimming and J lost 0 bases, with 10 bases between them.

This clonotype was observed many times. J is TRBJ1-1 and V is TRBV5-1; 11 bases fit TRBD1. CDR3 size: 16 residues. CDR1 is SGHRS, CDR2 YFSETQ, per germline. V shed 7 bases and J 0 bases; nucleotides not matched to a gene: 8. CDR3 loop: CASVRDRGLVNTEAFF. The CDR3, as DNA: TGCGCCAGCGTCCGGGACAGGGGGTTGGTGAACACTGAAGCTTTCTTT.

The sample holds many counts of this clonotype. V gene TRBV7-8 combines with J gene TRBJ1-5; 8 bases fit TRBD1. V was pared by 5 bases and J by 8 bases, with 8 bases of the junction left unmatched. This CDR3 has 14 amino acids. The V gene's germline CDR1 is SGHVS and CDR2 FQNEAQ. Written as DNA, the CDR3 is TGTGCCAGCAGCCCCCGGGACAGGATGAAGCCCCAGCATTTT. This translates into CASSPRDRMKPQHF.

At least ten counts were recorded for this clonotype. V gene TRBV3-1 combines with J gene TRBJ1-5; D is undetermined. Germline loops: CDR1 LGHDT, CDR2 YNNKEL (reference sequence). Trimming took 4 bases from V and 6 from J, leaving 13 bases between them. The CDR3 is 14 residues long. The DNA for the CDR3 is TGTGCCAGCAGCCGAAGTGGGTTTGGTCAGCCCCAGCATTTT. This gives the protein CASSRSGFGQPQHF. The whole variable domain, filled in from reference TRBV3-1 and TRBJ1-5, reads DTAVSQTPKYLVTQMGNDKSIKCEQNLGHDTMYWYKQDSKKFLKIMFSYNNKELIINETVPNRFSPKSPDKAHLNLHINSLELGDSAVYFCASSRSGFGQPQHFGDGTRLSIL.

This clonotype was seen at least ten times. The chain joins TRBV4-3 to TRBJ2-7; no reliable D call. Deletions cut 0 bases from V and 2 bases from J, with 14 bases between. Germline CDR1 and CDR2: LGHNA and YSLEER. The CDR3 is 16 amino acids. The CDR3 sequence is CASSQERHPGAYEQYF. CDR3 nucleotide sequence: TGCGCCAGCAGCCAAGAGCGACATCCAGGTGCCTACGAGCAGTACTTC.

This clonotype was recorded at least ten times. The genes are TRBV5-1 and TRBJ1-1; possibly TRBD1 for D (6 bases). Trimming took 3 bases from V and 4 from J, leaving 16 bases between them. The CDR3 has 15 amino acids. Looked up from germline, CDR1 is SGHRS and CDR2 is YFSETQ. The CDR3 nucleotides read TGCGCCAGCAGCTGGGATTCGGGAGGGGGCACTGAAGCTTTCTTT. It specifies CASSWDSGGGTEAFF.

The CDR3 sequence is CSARGTHHSYEQYF. As DNA, the CDR3 is TGCAGTGCTAGAGGGACTCATCATTCCTACGAGCAGTACTTC. This sequence joins TRBV20-1 and TRBJ2-7; weak D call: TRBD2 (5 bases). Germline V gene lookup returns CDR1 DFQATT and CDR2 SNEGSKA (reference sequence). Between the trimmed V and J ends, which lost 1 base and 1 base, there was a span of 11 bases. The CDR3 is 14 amino acids.

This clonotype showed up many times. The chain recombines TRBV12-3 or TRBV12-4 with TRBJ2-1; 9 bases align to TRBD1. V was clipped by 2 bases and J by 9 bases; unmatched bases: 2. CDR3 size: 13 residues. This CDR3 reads CASSLMGQGEQFF. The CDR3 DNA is TGTGCCAGCAGTTTAATGGGACAGGGTGAGCAGTTCTTC.

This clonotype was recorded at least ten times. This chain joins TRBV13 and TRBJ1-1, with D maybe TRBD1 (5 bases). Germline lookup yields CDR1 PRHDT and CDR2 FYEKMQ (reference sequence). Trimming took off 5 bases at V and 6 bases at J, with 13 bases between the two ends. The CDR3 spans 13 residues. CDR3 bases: TGTGCCAGCAGCCGCAGGGTGGTTCCTGAAGCTTTCTTT. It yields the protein CASSRRVVPEAFF. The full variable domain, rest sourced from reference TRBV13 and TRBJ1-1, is AAGVIQSPRHLIKEKRETATLKCYPIPRHDTVYWYQQGPGQDPQFLISFYEKMQSDKGSIPDRFSAQQFSDYHSELNMSSLELGDSALYFCASSRRVVPEAFFGQGTRLTVV.

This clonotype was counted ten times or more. CDR3 loop: CASSQDLGLAGGEGEQFF. The CDR3 DNA is TGTGCCAGCAGCCAGGACCTTGGACTAGCGGGAGGTGAGGGTGAGCAGTTCTTC. The chain has TRBV3-1 and TRBJ2-1; 14 bases are a match to TRBD2. Per the germline V gene, CDR1 is LGHDT and CDR2 is YNNKEL (reference sequence). The CDR3 length is 18 residues. Trimming at V came to 3 bases and at J to 9 bases, leaving 13 bases not matched to a gene.

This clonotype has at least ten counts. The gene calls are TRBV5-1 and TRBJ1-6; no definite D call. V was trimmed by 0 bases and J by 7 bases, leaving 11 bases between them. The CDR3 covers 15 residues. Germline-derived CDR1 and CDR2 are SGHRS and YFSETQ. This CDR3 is CASSLGRRGNSPLHF. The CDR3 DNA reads TGCGCCAGCAGCTTGGGGCGCCGCGGGAATTCACCCCTCCACTTT.

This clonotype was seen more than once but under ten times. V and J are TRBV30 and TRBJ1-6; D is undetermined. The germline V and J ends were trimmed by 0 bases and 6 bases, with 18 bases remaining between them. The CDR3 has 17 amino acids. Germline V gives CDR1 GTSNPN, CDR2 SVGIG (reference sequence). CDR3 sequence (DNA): TGTGCCTGGAGTGTACGGTTCCAGGCACGATCTAATTCACCCCTCCACTTT. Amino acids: CAWSVRFQARSNSPLHF.

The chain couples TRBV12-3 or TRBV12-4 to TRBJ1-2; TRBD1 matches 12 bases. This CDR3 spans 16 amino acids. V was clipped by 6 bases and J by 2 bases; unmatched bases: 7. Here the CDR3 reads CASSLGGQGANYGYTF. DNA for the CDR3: TGTGCCAGCAGCTTGGGGGGACAGGGGGCGAACTATGGCTACACCTTC.

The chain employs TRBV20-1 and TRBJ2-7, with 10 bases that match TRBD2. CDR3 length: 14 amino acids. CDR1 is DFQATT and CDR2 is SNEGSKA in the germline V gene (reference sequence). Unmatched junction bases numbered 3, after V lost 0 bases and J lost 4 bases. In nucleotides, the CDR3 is TGCAGTGCTAGAGAGGCTAGCGGGAGATACGAGCAGTACTTC. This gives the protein CSAREASGRYEQYF.

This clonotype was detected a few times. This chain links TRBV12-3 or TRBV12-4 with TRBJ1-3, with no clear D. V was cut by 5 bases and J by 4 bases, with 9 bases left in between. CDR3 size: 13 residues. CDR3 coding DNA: TGTGCCAGCAGTCTAAATTTCGGAAACACCATATATTTT. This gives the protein CASSLNFGNTIYF.

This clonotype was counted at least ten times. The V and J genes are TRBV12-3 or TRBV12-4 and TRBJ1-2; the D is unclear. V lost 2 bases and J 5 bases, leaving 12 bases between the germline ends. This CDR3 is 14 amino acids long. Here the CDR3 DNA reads TGTGCCAGCAGTTTAAGGGAAGCTGGATATGGCTACACCTTC. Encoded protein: CASSLREAGYGYTF.

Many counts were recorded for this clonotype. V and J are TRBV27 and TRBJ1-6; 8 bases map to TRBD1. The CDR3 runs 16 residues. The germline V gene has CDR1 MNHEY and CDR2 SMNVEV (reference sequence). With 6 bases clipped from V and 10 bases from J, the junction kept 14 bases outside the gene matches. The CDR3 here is CASRPATGGGGSPLHF. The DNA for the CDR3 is TGTGCCAGCAGACCCGCCACAGGGGGAGGAGGATCACCCCTCCACTTT.

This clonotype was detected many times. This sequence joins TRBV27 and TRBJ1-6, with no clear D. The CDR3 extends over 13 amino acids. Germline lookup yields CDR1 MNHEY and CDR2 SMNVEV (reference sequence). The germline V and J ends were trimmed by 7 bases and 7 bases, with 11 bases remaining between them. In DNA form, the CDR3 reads TGTGCCAGCACTGAGGCGACGAATTCACCCCTCCACTTT. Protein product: CASTEATNSPLHF.

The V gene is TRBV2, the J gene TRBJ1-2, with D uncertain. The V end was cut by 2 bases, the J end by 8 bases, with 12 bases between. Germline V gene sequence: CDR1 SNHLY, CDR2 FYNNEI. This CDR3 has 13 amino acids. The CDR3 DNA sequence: TGTGCCAGCAGTGAAACGAGGATCGGAGGCTACACCTTC. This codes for CASSETRIGGYTF.

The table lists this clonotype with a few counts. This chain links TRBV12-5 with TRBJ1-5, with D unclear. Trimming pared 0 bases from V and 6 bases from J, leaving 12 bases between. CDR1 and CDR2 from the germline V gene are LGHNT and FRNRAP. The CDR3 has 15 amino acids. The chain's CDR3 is CASGLVLHRGQPQHF. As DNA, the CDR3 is TGTGCTAGTGGTTTGGTACTACACCGAGGTCAGCCCCAGCATTTT.